The 29 T cell receptor beta chains below were found in one sample sequenced in a study of shared clonotypes between healthy human individuals. Measured with immunoSEQ multiplex PCR; TCRdb has only the in-frame clones, and not every one. The data contain 2 million to 3 million clones, approximately 94% of them seen just once; the ten biggest clones take up around 0.14%. The sample taken for sequencing was naive CD4+ T cells sorted from blood. Sample subset: CD45RA+ positively selected. Receptor source: a man between 18 and 29 years old in good health.

The gene calls are TRBV9 and TRBJ1-1; possibly TRBD1 for D (6 bases). There are 13 residues in the CDR3. Germline assignment: CDR1 SGDLS and CDR2 YYNGEE. V was trimmed by 5 bases and J by 8 bases, leaving 16 bases between them. CDR3 coding DNA: TGTGCCAGCAGGGATCCAGGGGTGGTGGAAGCTTTCTTT. It specifies CASRDPGVVEAFF.

This chain uses TRBV28 with TRBJ1-5, with TRBD1 matching over 7 bases. This CDR3 region has 15 residues. Germline CDR1 is MDHEN and CDR2 is SYDVKM. V was pared by 2 bases and J by 6 bases, with 7 bases of the junction left unmatched. The CDR3 region is CASSLVGGVGQPQHF. The CDR3 bases are TGTGCCAGCAGTTTAGTAGGGGGCGTAGGTCAGCCCCAGCATTTT.

A single count supports this clone. V usage is TRBV10-3 and J usage is TRBJ1-2, with a tentative D call TRBD1 (5 bases). The CDR3 loop spans 15 amino acids. V was clipped by 3 bases and J by 4 bases, with 15 bases between them. From germline, CDR1 is ENHRY and CDR2 SYGVKD. CDR3 sequence: CAISDPTGTVYGYTF. CDR3 DNA sequence: TGTGCCATCAGTGACCCGACCGGGACGGTCTATGGCTACACCTTC.

This chain connects TRBV7-2 to TRBJ2-3; TRBD2 aligns across 7 bases. V trimming: 4 bases; J trimming: 4 bases; junction bases outside the gene matches: 11. CDR1 is SGHTA and CDR2 is FQGNSA in the germline V gene. This CDR3 has 16 amino acids. In DNA form, the CDR3 reads TGTGCCAGCAGCTCCGGACGGGGACGGGGGGCAGATACGCAGTATTTT. It codes for CASSSGRGRGADTQYF.

The V call is TRBV30, the J call TRBJ2-7; 10 nucleotides match TRBD1. V was clipped by 2 bases and J by 6 bases; unmatched bases: 7. The CDR3 is made up of 14 amino acids. Germline CDR1 reads GTSNPN; CDR2 reads SVGIG (reference sequence). CDR3: CAWSPGTGVSEQYF. The CDR3 DNA reads as TGTGCCTGGAGTCCTGGGACAGGGGTATCCGAGCAGTACTTC.

The chain uses TRBV6-1 and TRBJ1-5; unclear D gene. V gave up 6 bases and J gave up 0 bases, with 9 bases separating them. This CDR3 has 14 amino acids. Germline CDR1 is MNHNS and CDR2 is SASEGT. The CDR3 DNA sequence: TGTGCCAGCAGGGTAAATTATAGCAATCAGCCCCAGCATTTT. Amino acid sequence: CASRVNYSNQPQHF.

V is TRBV5-6 and J is TRBJ2-5; TRBD1 is a possible D gene (7 bases). TRBJ2-7 explains the end of the DNA better; the J call may be wrong. Germline V lookup: CDR1 SGHDT, CDR2 YYEEEE. The CDR3 consists of 15 residues. The chain's CDR3 is CASSLRRQGGYEQYF. The CDR3 coding sequence is TGTGCCAGCAGCTTGCGTAGGCAGGGGGGCTACGAGCAGTACTTC.

V gene TRBV7-9 combines with J gene TRBJ2-3; D remains ambiguous. The CDR3 has 14 amino acids. V was shortened by 0 bases and J by 8 bases, with 12 bases between the two germline ends. CDR1 is SEHNR, CDR2 FQNEAQ, per germline (reference sequence). CDR3 loop: CASSLAQPRRTQYF. For the CDR3, the DNA is TGTGCCAGCAGCTTAGCCCAGCCCAGGCGTACGCAGTATTTT.

The rearrangement joins TRBV28 to TRBJ1-1; D call uncertain. The V gene lost 5 bases and the J gene lost 7 bases, with 14 bases spanning the gap. The CDR3 sequence is 13 residues long. CDR1 is MDHEN, CDR2 SYDVKM, per germline. The chain's CDR3 is CASSPTLVGEAFF. The CDR3 DNA reads TGTGCCAGCAGTCCTACGCTAGTAGGTGAAGCTTTCTTT. Full variable domain (rest looked up from reference TRBV28 and TRBJ1-1): DVKVTQSSRYLVKRTGEKVFLECVQDMDHENMFWYRQDPGLGLRLIYFSYDVKMKEKGDIPEGYSVSREKKERFSLILESASTNQTSMYLCASSPTLVGEAFFGQGTRLTVV.

This clone turned up a few times. The V call is TRBV30, the J call TRBJ1-3; the D gene is possibly TRBD1 (6 bases). The V gene's germline CDR1 is GTSNPN and CDR2 SVGIG (reference sequence). V was clipped by 3 bases and J by 11 bases, with 20 bases between them. The CDR3 has 14 amino acids. CDR3 region: CAWSATGFHSAIYF. The DNA for the CDR3 is TGTGCCTGGAGCGCGACAGGTTTCCATTCGGCCATATATTTT.

The rearrangement links TRBV19 to TRBJ1-4; TRBD1 matches at 8 bases. CDR3 length equals 17 residues. Per germline, CDR1 LNHDA and CDR2 SQIVND (reference sequence). Losses at the gene ends were 2 bases for V and 6 bases for J; bases not matched to a gene: 11. The CDR3 coding sequence is TGTGCCAGTAGTATAATGGTCCCGGACAGGGTGGATGAAAAACTGTTTTTT. This encodes CASSIMVPDRVDEKLFF. The entire variable domain, with the rest obtained from reference TRBV19 and TRBJ1-4, is as follows: DGGITQSPKYLFRKEGQNVTLSCEQNLNHDAMYWYRQDPGQGLRLIYYSQIVNDFQKGDIAEGYSVSREKKESFPLTVTSAQKNPTAFYLCASSIMVPDRVDEKLFFGSGTQLSVL.

The V gene is TRBV19, the J gene TRBJ2-5; weak D call: TRBD2 (6 bases). The CDR3 is made up of 15 amino acids. Trimming removed 5 bases from V and 0 bases from J, with 13 bases in between. Germline CDR1 is LNHDA and CDR2 is SQIVND (reference sequence). CDR3 loop: CASSPGTSNQETQYF. Written as DNA, the CDR3 is TGTGCCAGTAGTCCCGGGACTTCCAACCAAGAGACCCAGTACTTC.

The chain joins TRBV18 to TRBJ2-7; D gene uncertain. Trimming shortened V by 0 bases and J by 2 bases, and 11 bases separated the two germline ends. The germline gives CDR1 KGHSH, CDR2 LQKENI. This CDR3 comprises 15 residues. Written as DNA, the CDR3 is TGTGCCAGCTCACCACCCTTAAGTGGAACCTACGAGCAGTACTTC. This codes for CASSPPLSGTYEQYF. The full variable domain, its missing parts supplied by reference TRBV18 and TRBJ2-7, is NAGVMQNPRHLVRRRGQEARLRCSPMKGHSHVYWYRQLPEEGLKFMVYLQKENIIDESGMPKERFSAEFPKEGPSILRIQQVVRGDSAAYFCASSPPLSGTYEQYFGPGTRLTVT.

The chain couples TRBV5-4 to TRBJ2-7; 7 nucleotides align to TRBD1. Unmatched junction bases numbered 9, after V lost 5 bases and J lost 7 bases. The CDR3 is 13 residues long. Germline-derived CDR1 and CDR2 are SGHNT and YYREEE (reference sequence). The CDR3 nucleotides read TGTGCCAGCAGTGACAGGGATCTTAGAGAGCAGTACTTC. This gives the protein CASSDRDLREQYF. The complete variable domain, with remaining parts taken from reference TRBV5-4 and TRBJ2-7, reads ETGVTQSPTHLIKTRGQQVTLRCSSQSGHNTVSWYQQALGQGPQFIFQYYREEENGRGNFPPRFSGLQFPNYSSELNVNALELDDSALYLCASSDRDLREQYFGPGTRLTVT.

The chain couples TRBV7-6 to TRBJ2-2; 9 bases line up with TRBD2. V lost 5 bases and J lost 4; bases outside the gene matches: 11. CDR1 SGHVS and CDR2 FNYEAQ come from the germline V gene. The CDR3 is 17 amino acids. The CDR3 nucleotides are TGTGCCAGCAGCCGAGGGGGTCTAGCGGGATCCACCGGGGAGCTGTTTTTT. Amino acid sequence: CASSRGGLAGSTGELFF.

This sequence joins TRBV7-6 and TRBJ2-5; unclear D gene. V lost 5 bases, J lost 4 bases, and 26 bases lay in between. The CDR3 consists of 18 residues. CDR1 and CDR2 (germline): SGHVS, FNYEAQ. CDR3 in DNA: TGTGCCAGCAGCCCTAAGGCTTTCGGCAGCGCGAGGAGAGAGACCCAGTACTTC. Protein sequence: CASSPKAFGSARRETQYF.

A single count supports this clone. This sequence joins TRBV6-5 and TRBJ2-1; unclear D gene. Germline values: CDR1 MNHEY, CDR2 SVGAGI. This CDR3 contains 15 residues. The ends were cut back, 1 base at V and 4 bases at J, with 11 bases in the middle. CDR3 DNA sequence: TGTGCCAGCAGTTACTATAGAGCCTTGTACAATGAGCAGTTCTTC. Its protein product is CASSYYRALYNEQFF.

The J gene is TRBJ2-3, the V gene TRBV10-1; the D is unclear. The CDR3 extends over 15 amino acids. Germline V gene data show CDR1 as WNHNN and CDR2 as SYGVQD (reference sequence). V lost 0 bases and J 4 bases, leaving 11 bases between the germline ends. The CDR3 sequence: CASSESYQTSDTQYF. CDR3 coding DNA: TGCGCCAGCAGTGAGTCGTATCAGACTTCAGATACGCAGTATTTT.

Comment on this clone: This sample also contains other DNA sequences that code for the same CDR3. The chain combines TRBV19 with TRBJ2-2; 9 bases align to TRBD1. Per the germline V gene, CDR1 is LNHDA and CDR2 is SQIVND (reference sequence). The V segment lost 5 bases and the J segment 1 base; nucleotides outside the gene matches: 2. This CDR3 is 15 amino acids long. Written as DNA, the CDR3 is TGTGCCAGTAGTCGGGGACAGGGGAACACCGGGGAGCTGTTTTTT. This translates into CASSRGQGNTGELFF. The variable domain in full, completed from reference TRBV19 and TRBJ2-2, reads DGGITQSPKYLFRKEGQNVTLSCEQNLNHDAMYWYRQDPGQGLRLIYYSQIVNDFQKGDIAEGYSVSREKKESFPLTVTSAQKNPTAFYLCASSRGQGNTGELFFGEGSRLTVL.

With respect to this clone: A much larger clonotype is one base distant, so this may be a read error. This CDR3 is also generated by other DNA sequences in the sample. The chain employs TRBV7-6 and TRBJ2-5; D not certain. V was shortened by 4 bases and J by 2 bases, with 2 bases between the two germline ends. Germline V CDR1 and CDR2: SGHVS, FNYEAQ. The CDR3 sequence is 11 residues long. DNA of the CDR3: TGTGCCAGCAGCTCTCAAGAGACCCAGTACTTC. Amino acids: CASSSQETQYF.

This clone was detected only a few times. The chain recombines TRBV10-3 with TRBJ1-1; D is unclear. The length of the CDR3 is 11 residues. V was pared by 11 bases and J by 3 bases, with 10 bases between. From germline, CDR1 is ENHRY and CDR2 SYGVKD. The CDR3 DNA is TGTGCCGCGGCGAAGGACACTGAAGCTTTCTTT. Its translation is CAAAKDTEAFF.

V usage is TRBV6-6 and J usage is TRBJ1-1; unclear D gene. The CDR3 is made up of 14 amino acids. Trimming shortened V by 0 bases and J by 0 bases, and 5 bases separated the two germline ends. Germline CDR1 and CDR2: MNHNY and SVGAGI (reference sequence). The CDR3 here is CASSYSAMNTEAFF. DNA of the CDR3: TGTGCCAGCAGTTACTCGGCCATGAACACTGAAGCTTTCTTT.

The chain uses TRBV5-8 and TRBJ1-5, with a weak D call TRBD1 (5 bases). Germline CDR1 and CDR2: SGHTS and YDEGEE. V was pared by 1 base and J by 4 bases, with 18 bases between. There are 17 residues in the CDR3. The CDR3 region has the DNA TGTGCCAGCAGCTTGTGGCGGGAGGGGTTGGGGAATCAGCCCCAGCATTTT. Translated: CASSLWREGLGNQPQHF.

This sequence joins TRBV30 and TRBJ2-7; 7 bases are shared with TRBD2. The J segment lost 5 bases and the V segment lost 6 bases, leaving 10 bases of the junction unmatched. The CDR3 is 13 residues long. CDR1 and CDR2 (germline): GTSNPN, SVGIG (reference sequence). The CDR3 sequence: CACIFWGGNEQYF. As DNA, the CDR3 is TGTGCCTGCATTTTTTGGGGGGGGAACGAGCAGTACTTC.

The rearrangement uses TRBV2 and TRBJ2-5, with 7 bases aligning to TRBD1. Trimming took 7 bases from V and 2 from J; bases not matched to a gene: 4. This CDR3 has 13 residues. Germline lookup yields CDR1 SNHLY and CDR2 FYNNEI. CDR3 sequence (DNA): TGTGCCAGCACCAGGACAGGACAAGAGACCCAGTACTTC. This codes for CASTRTGQETQYF.

This chain connects TRBV28 to TRBJ1-2; D is uncertain. This CDR3 is 13 amino acids long. Germline-derived CDR1 and CDR2 are MDHEN and SYDVKM. Trimming took off 2 bases at V and 4 bases at J, with 8 bases between the two ends. The CDR3 DNA sequence: TGTGCCAGCAGTTTAGGCACGTCCTATGGCTACACCTTC. It specifies CASSLGTSYGYTF.

This clone was seen once. The chain is built from TRBV7-9 and TRBJ1-4, with TRBD1 matching 7 bases. The germline CDR1 and CDR2 sequences are SEHNR and FQNEAQ (reference sequence). With 5 bases clipped from V and 1 base from J, the junction kept 7 bases outside the gene matches. The CDR3 extends over 16 amino acids. For the CDR3, the DNA is TGTGCCAGCAGCCCTCGGTGGACAGGAACTAATGAAAAACTGTTTTTT. This sequence encodes CASSPRWTGTNEKLFF. The whole variable domain, remainder taken from reference TRBV7-9 and TRBJ1-4, is DTGVSQNPRHKITKRGQNVTFRCDPISEHNRLYWYRQTLGQGPEFLTYFQNEAQLEKSRLLSDRFSAERPKGSFSTLEIQRTEQGDSAMYLCASSPRWTGTNEKLFFGSGTQLSVL.

Comments on this clone: The sample contains more than one DNA sequence encoding this CDR3. The gene calls are TRBV10-3 and TRBJ1-2; the D is unclear. V was clipped by 3 bases and J by 3 bases, with 8 bases between them. Germline CDR1 ENHRY, CDR2 SYGVKD. The CDR3 contains 13 residues. CDR3 loop: CAISDSPDYGYTF. CDR3 nucleotide sequence: TGTGCCATCAGTGATAGTCCAGACTATGGCTACACCTTC.

The J gene is TRBJ1-5, the V gene TRBV18; D is unresolved. V shed 3 bases and J shed 1 base, with 10 bases lying between them. Germline assignment: CDR1 KGHSH and CDR2 LQKENI. CDR3 length: 15 residues. The CDR3 loop reads CASSPGVLSNQPQHF. In DNA, the CDR3 is TGTGCCAGCTCACCGGGTGTTCTAAGCAATCAGCCCCAGCATTTT. The complete variable domain, with remaining parts taken from reference TRBV18 and TRBJ1-5, reads NAGVMQNPRHLVRRRGQEARLRCSPMKGHSHVYWYRQLPEEGLKFMVYLQKENIIDESGMPKERFSAEFPKEGPSILRIQQVVRGDSAAYFCASSPGVLSNQPQHFGDGTRLSIL.